These T cell receptor beta chains were read from a single sample in a study of blood T cell repertoires in COVID-19. Method: immunoSEQ multiplex PCR; TCRdb's copy keeps in-frame clones and lacks some. The sample lists approximately 360,000 clones; 87% were seen once. Sequencing used PBMCs or T cells enriched from blood (not recorded which). Every receptor here comes from a man in his forties in a cohort exposed to, infected with or recovered from COVID-19 (not recorded which). Both conserved end residues are part of each CDR3. A D gene is named only where the DNA matches it firmly. Not all rows give a size; the values are once, few, many and, for expanded clones, a class.

j_gene: TRBJ1-4; abundance: .; d_gene: .; v_gene: TRBV6-1; CDR3aa: CASSVQGKGATNEKLFF; CDR3nt: TGTGCCAGCAGTGTTCAAGGGAAGGGAGCAACTAATGAAAAACTGTTTTTT
j_gene: TRBJ1-5; abundance: .; d_gene: .; v_gene: TRBV19; CDR3aa: CASNAIGTINQPQHF; CDR3nt: TGTGCCAGTAACGCTATAGGGACAATTAATCAGCCCCAGCATTTT
j_gene: TRBJ1-2; abundance: .; d_gene: TRBD1; v_gene: TRBV14; CDR3aa: CASSQEQGLVGYGYTF; CDR3nt: TGTGCCAGCAGCCAAGAACAGGGGCTTGTCGGCTATGGCTACACCTTC
j_gene: TRBJ1-3; abundance: .; d_gene: .; v_gene: TRBV25-1; CDR3aa: CASRSSGNTIYF; CDR3nt: TGTGCCAGCAGGAGCTCTGGAAACACCATATATTTT
j_gene: TRBJ1-1; abundance: .; d_gene: .; v_gene: TRBV7-3; CDR3aa: CASRQGTSTEAFF; CDR3nt: TGTGCCAGCAGGCAGGGAACAAGCACTGAAGCTTTCTTT
j_gene: TRBJ2-7; abundance: .; d_gene: TRBD1; v_gene: TRBV27; CDR3aa: CASSITGVLYEQYF; CDR3nt: TGTGCCAGCAGTATCACAGGGGTCCTCTACGAGCAGTACTTC
j_gene: TRBJ2-1; abundance: .; d_gene: TRBD1; v_gene: TRBV2; CDR3aa: CASRRGQGASEQFF; CDR3nt: TGTGCCAGCCGCAGGGGACAGGGGGCCAGTGAGCAGTTCTTC
j_gene: TRBJ2-3; abundance: .; d_gene: .; v_gene: TRBV28; CDR3aa: CASGSTGTPHHTQYF; CDR3nt: TGTGCCAGCGGCTCCACGGGGACTCCCCATCATACGCAGTATTTT
j_gene: TRBJ2-3; abundance: .; d_gene: .; v_gene: TRBV21-1; CDR3aa: CASSKVGDRMDSSTDTQYF; CDR3nt: TGTGCCAGCAGCAAGGTAGGGGACAGGATGGATTCTAGCACAGATACGCAGTATTTT
j_gene: TRBJ2-1; abundance: .; d_gene: TRBD2; v_gene: TRBV2; CDR3aa: CASSPSGSNYNEQFF; CDR3nt: TGTGCCAGCAGTCCTAGCGGGAGCAACTACAATGAGCAGTTCTTC
j_gene: TRBJ1-1; abundance: .; d_gene: TRBD1; v_gene: TRBV5-1; CDR3aa: CASSLLGQGARSGAEAFF; CDR3nt: TGCGCCAGCAGCTTGCTGGGCCAGGGGGCGCGAAGCGGTGCTGAAGCTTTCTTT
j_gene: TRBJ1-3; abundance: .; d_gene: .; v_gene: TRBV19; CDR3aa: CASSDRRRSGNTIYF; CDR3nt: TGTGCCAGCTCCGACAGGCGCCGCTCTGGAAACACCATATATTTT
j_gene: TRBJ2-2; abundance: .; d_gene: TRBD1; v_gene: TRBV11-2; CDR3aa: CASSWDSSNTGELFF; CDR3nt: TGTGCCAGCAGCTGGGACAGTTCGAACACCGGGGAGCTGTTTTTT
j_gene: TRBJ2-1; abundance: once; d_gene: TRBD2; v_gene: TRBV27; CDR3aa: CASSLGGGYNEQFF; CDR3nt: TGTGCCAGCAGTTTAGGCGGGGGGTACAATGAGCAGTTCTTC
j_gene: TRBJ1-2; abundance: .; d_gene: TRBD1; v_gene: TRBV11-2; CDR3aa: CASSLAGTGAGYGYTF; CDR3nt: TGTGCCAGCAGCCTCGCCGGGACAGGGGCTGGCTATGGCTACACCTTC
j_gene: TRBJ2-3; abundance: .; d_gene: .; v_gene: TRBV5-1; CDR3aa: CASRLLQGGTDTQYF; CDR3nt: TGCGCCAGCAGATTACTACAGGGAGGCACAGATACGCAGTATTTT
j_gene: TRBJ1-4; abundance: .; d_gene: .; v_gene: TRBV7-2; CDR3aa: CASSSVPTGPTEKLFF; CDR3nt: TGTGCCAGCAGCTCGGTACCAACAGGTCCTACGGAAAAACTGTTTTTT
j_gene: TRBJ2-1; abundance: .; d_gene: TRBD1; v_gene: TRBV11-3; CDR3aa: CASSWDRVASEQFF; CDR3nt: TGTGCCAGCAGCTGGGACAGGGTTGCTTCTGAGCAGTTCTTC
j_gene: TRBJ2-6; abundance: .; d_gene: TRBD1; v_gene: TRBV10-3; CDR3aa: CAIRDDRAGANVLTF; CDR3nt: TGTGCCATCAGAGACGACAGGGCTGGGGCCAACGTCCTGACTTTC
j_gene: TRBJ2-2; abundance: .; d_gene: .; v_gene: TRBV2; CDR3aa: CASSDKNTGELFF; CDR3nt: TGTGCCAGCAGTGACAAGAACACCGGGGAGCTGTTTTTT
j_gene: TRBJ2-3; abundance: .; d_gene: .; v_gene: TRBV6-5; CDR3aa: CASRLLGGDTQYF; CDR3nt: TGTGCCAGCAGATTGCTAGGAGGAGATACGCAGTATTTT
j_gene: TRBJ2-1; abundance: .; d_gene: TRBD2; v_gene: TRBV11-2; CDR3aa: CASSPLAGVYNEQFF; CDR3nt: TGTGCCAGCAGCCCTTTAGCGGGGGTATACAATGAGCAGTTCTTC
j_gene: TRBJ2-7; abundance: once; d_gene: TRBD2; v_gene: TRBV5-4; CDR3aa: CASSIGLAGDSEQYF; CDR3nt: TGTGCCAGCAGCATAGGACTAGCGGGAGATAGCGAGCAGTACTTC
j_gene: TRBJ2-5; abundance: .; d_gene: .; v_gene: TRBV6-5; CDR3aa: CASSYGRGKETQYF; CDR3nt: TGTGCCAGCAGTTACGGTCGGGGGAAAGAGACCCAGTACTTC
j_gene: TRBJ1-2; abundance: .; d_gene: TRBD1; v_gene: TRBV19; CDR3aa: CASSSMTGTYGYTF; CDR3nt: TGTGCCAGTAGTTCTATGACAGGGACCTATGGCTACACCTTC
j_gene: TRBJ1-4; abundance: .; d_gene: .; v_gene: TRBV14; CDR3aa: CASSQGGKLFF; CDR3nt: TGTGCCAGCAGCCAAGGCGGCAAACTGTTTTTT
j_gene: TRBJ2-7; abundance: .; d_gene: TRBD1; v_gene: TRBV6-5; CDR3aa: CASSPGTGMHEQYF; CDR3nt: TGTGCCAGCAGTCCCGGGACAGGGATGCACGAGCAGTACTTC
j_gene: TRBJ1-4; abundance: .; d_gene: .; v_gene: TRBV18; CDR3aa: CASSPLNTGGNEKLFF; CDR3nt: TGTGCCAGCTCACCGCTAAATACGGGGGGAAATGAAAAACTGTTTTTT
j_gene: TRBJ2-7; abundance: few; d_gene: TRBD2; v_gene: TRBV30; CDR3aa: CALDSGRAYEQYF; CDR3nt: TGTGCCTTGGATAGCGGGAGGGCCTACGAGCAGTACTTC
j_gene: TRBJ2-2; abundance: .; d_gene: .; v_gene: TRBV6-6; CDR3aa: CAMRGENTGELFF; CDR3nt: TGTGCCATGCGAGGCGAGAACACCGGGGAGCTGTTTTTT
j_gene: TRBJ2-3; abundance: few; d_gene: TRBD2; v_gene: TRBV9; CDR3aa: CASSSGTRSTSTDTQYF; CDR3nt: TGTGCCAGCAGCTCAGGGACTAGATCAACTAGCACAGATACGCAGTATTTT
j_gene: TRBJ2-5; abundance: .; d_gene: TRBD1; v_gene: TRBV6-6; CDR3aa: CASRWGTGGETQYF; CDR3nt: TGTGCCAGCAGGTGGGGGACAGGTGGGGAGACCCAGTACTTC
j_gene: TRBJ1-5; abundance: .; d_gene: .; v_gene: TRBV6-6; CDR3aa: CASRNSVNQPQHF; CDR3nt: TGTGCCAGCAGAAACAGTGTCAATCAGCCCCAGCATTTT